Presented here are 26 T cell receptor beta chains from one specimen sequenced in a study of T cell responses to AZD1222 COVID-19 vaccine. Sequenced by immunoSEQ multiplex PCR; TCRdb stores in-frame clones only, minus some. Among about 130,000 clones listed, 88% were seen once. The source material was peripheral blood, sampled 28 days after the second AZD1222 dose. Receptors were obtained from an adult who received the AZD1222 COVID-19 vaccine.

The J gene is TRBJ1-1, the V gene TRBV20-1, with D unresolved. The CDR3 runs 11 residues. V was shortened by 6 bases and J by 8 bases, with 13 bases between the two germline ends. CDR1 is DFQATT, CDR2 SNEGSKA, per germline (reference sequence). Here the CDR3 DNA reads TGCAGTGCAGTCGCCGCGGTAGAAGCTTTCTTT. Translating gives CSAVAAVEAFF.

This chain links TRBV3-1 (or the pseudogene TRBV3-2) with TRBJ1-6; D gene unclear. CDR3 length equals 14 residues. V shed 1 base and J shed 8 bases, with 9 bases lying between them. The germline V gene has CDR1 LGHDT and CDR2 YNNKEL (reference sequence). This CDR3 reads CASSQGHMDSPLHF. The CDR3 nucleotides are TGTGCCAGCAGCCAAGGGCACATGGATTCACCCCTCCACTTT.

The V and J genes are TRBV27 and TRBJ2-2; tentative D call: TRBD2 (5 bases). The V gene lost 2 bases and the J gene lost 7 bases, with 11 bases spanning the gap. Germline assignment: CDR1 MNHEY and CDR2 SMNVEV (reference sequence). The CDR3 loop spans 14 amino acids. CDR3 sequence: CASSLNGIDGELFF. In DNA form, the CDR3 reads TGTGCCAGCAGTTTAAACGGGATCGACGGGGAGCTGTTTTTT.

The J gene is TRBJ1-5, the V gene TRBV3-1 (or the pseudogene TRBV3-2); D not certain. With 3 bases removed from V and 6 bases from J, the gap between germline ends came to 9 bases. The V gene's germline CDR1 is LGHDT and CDR2 YNNKEL (reference sequence). The CDR3 is made up of 13 amino acids. CDR3 nucleotide sequence: TGTGCCAGCAGCCATAAAGACGGTCAGCCCCAGCATTTT. Protein sequence: CASSHKDGQPQHF.

This chain uses TRBV27 with TRBJ1-2, with D perhaps TRBD1 (6 bases). CDR3 size: 17 residues. Trimming cost V 6 bases and J 1 base, with 21 bases left between them. CDR1 is MNHEY and CDR2 is SMNVEV in the germline V gene (reference sequence). The CDR3 reads CASSTRGWQGSNYGYTF. CDR3 DNA sequence: TGTGCCAGCAGCACGCGGGGGTGGCAGGGGAGTAACTATGGCTACACCTTC.

The V and J genes are TRBV10-1 and TRBJ2-7, with a tentative D call TRBD2 (5 bases). Germline CDR1 WNHNN, CDR2 SYGVQD (reference sequence). The CDR3 covers 15 residues. The ends were cut back, 3 bases at V and 4 bases at J, with 16 bases in the middle. The CDR3 reads CASSDPGSGVYEQYF. Written as DNA, the CDR3 is TGCGCCAGCAGTGACCCGGGATCCGGGGTTTACGAGCAGTACTTC.

The V and J genes are TRBV5-1 and TRBJ1-2; D is uncertain. V dropped 0 bases and J dropped 6 bases, with 9 bases sitting between them. The CDR3 extends over 13 amino acids. Per germline, CDR1 SGHRS and CDR2 YFSETQ. CDR3 region: CASSLDGQNGYTF. The CDR3 nucleotides read TGCGCCAGCAGCTTGGACGGGCAAAATGGCTACACCTTC.

J is TRBJ1-1 and V is TRBV30, with 10 positions matching TRBD1. Losses at the gene ends were 3 bases for V and 5 bases for J; bases not matched to a gene: 3. Germline V lookup: CDR1 GTSNPN, CDR2 SVGIG (reference sequence). CDR3 size: 13 residues. CDR3: CAWRGDRGTEAFF. The CDR3 DNA reads as TGTGCCTGGAGGGGGGACAGGGGAACTGAAGCTTTCTTT.

The chain employs TRBV6-5 and TRBJ2-7; D may be TRBD1 (6 bases). Germline V gene data show CDR1 as MNHEY and CDR2 as SVGAGI. The CDR3 sequence is 11 residues long. The V and J ends lost 11 bases and 1 base respectively, with 9 bases between them. CDR3 sequence (DNA): TGTGCCGTCGGGACATCCTACGAGCAGTACTTC. It specifies CAVGTSYEQYF.

The chain links TRBV5-1 to TRBJ2-7, with 10 bases aligning to TRBD2. V lost 2 bases and J lost 4; bases outside the gene matches: 6. There are 15 residues in the CDR3. Germline loops: CDR1 SGHRS, CDR2 YFSETQ. The CDR3 is CASSFGLAETYEQYF. For the CDR3, the DNA is TGCGCCAGCAGCTTCGGACTAGCGGAGACATACGAGCAGTACTTC.

CDR3 loop: CASSLANIQYF. CDR3 sequence (DNA): TGTGCCAGCAGTTTAGCGAACATTCAGTACTTC. The rearrangement joins TRBV12-3 or TRBV12-4 to TRBJ2-4; no definite D call. The CDR3 totals 11 residues. With 0 bases removed from V and 7 bases from J, the gap between germline ends came to 1 base.

The genes are TRBV28 and TRBJ1-4, with unresolved D. Per germline, CDR1 MDHEN and CDR2 SYDVKM. The CDR3 runs to 14 residues. V dropped 3 bases and J dropped 8 bases, with 13 bases sitting between them. The CDR3 sequence is CASSLTHTREKLFF. CDR3 nucleotide sequence: TGTGCCAGCAGTTTGACCCATACAAGGGAAAAACTGTTTTTT.

Only one count was recorded for this clone. CDR3 bases: TGTGCCAGCAGCTTAGTAGCAGGGGCCCTCACCGGGGAGCTGTTTTTT. Amino acids: CASSLVAGALTGELFF. The rearrangement links TRBV7-2 to TRBJ2-2; maybe TRBD1 (6 bases). Germline V gene data show CDR1 as SGHTA and CDR2 as FQGNSA. Deletions cut 1 base from V and 4 bases from J, with 13 bases between. The CDR3 loop spans 16 amino acids.

CDR3 nucleotides: TGTGCCAGCAGCCCCAGGACAGGGGGCGATTCACCCCTCCACTTT. It translates to CASSPRTGGDSPLHF. The rearrangement links TRBV3-1 (or the pseudogene TRBV3-2) to TRBJ1-6; TRBD1 aligns across 11 bases. Germline CDR1 LGHDT, CDR2 YNNKEL (reference sequence). The CDR3 covers 15 residues. Trimming cost V 4 bases and J 8 bases; bases outside gene matches: 4.

This clone was seen only a few times. This rearrangement joins TRBV28 to TRBJ2-1; possibly TRBD2 for D (5 bases). V was trimmed by 5 bases and J by 5 bases, leaving 19 bases between them. This CDR3 comprises 16 residues. CDR1 is MDHEN and CDR2 is SYDVKM in the germline V gene. The CDR3 spells CASSPPGGPGNNEQFF. The CDR3 DNA sequence: TGTGCCAGCAGTCCCCCTGGCGGGCCAGGAAACAATGAGCAGTTCTTC.

This rearrangement joins TRBV5-6 to TRBJ2-7; D remains unclear. The CDR3 extends over 14 amino acids. Trimming stripped 1 base from V and 4 bases from J, with 12 bases between. The V gene's germline CDR1 is SGHDT and CDR2 YYEEEE. The CDR3 bases are TGTGCCAGCAGCTTGAACCCGGGTTGGTACGAGCAGTACTTC. Translation: CASSLNPGWYEQYF.

The chain employs TRBV19 and TRBJ1-1, with 7 bases fitting TRBD1. V was clipped by 6 bases and J by 6 bases; unmatched bases: 10. Germline V gene lookup returns CDR1 LNHDA and CDR2 SQIVND (reference sequence). The CDR3 has 14 residues. This CDR3 reads CASRTHRGGAEAFF. The CDR3 nucleotides are TGTGCCAGTAGGACCCACAGGGGTGGGGCTGAAGCTTTCTTT.

Of note for this clone: This CDR3 fails to terminate in the conserved phenylalanine or tryptophan, so it likely reflects a read error. The DNA is left out, because the CDR3 cannot be placed on it with certainty; the CDR3 is given as TCRdb lists it. This chain uses TRBV27 with TRBJ1-1. Germline loops: CDR1 MNHEY, CDR2 SMNVEV (reference sequence). Ends included, the CDR3 has 8 residues. The CDR3 sequence is CASPSKVS.

This chain links TRBV12-3 or TRBV12-4 with TRBJ2-7, with no clear D. The CDR3 is 11 residues long. Trimming left V 6 bases short and J 4 bases short, with 7 bases between. The CDR3 region is CASSTAYEQYF. The CDR3 coding sequence is TGTGCCAGCAGCACAGCTTACGAGCAGTACTTC.

The V gene is TRBV5-4, the J gene TRBJ1-3, with D maybe TRBD1 (5 bases). The CDR3 runs 15 residues. V was trimmed by 0 bases and J by 1 base, leaving 8 bases between them. Germline lookup yields CDR1 SGHNT and CDR2 YYREEE (reference sequence). CDR3 loop: CASSLGGNSGNTIYF. DNA of the CDR3: TGTGCCAGCAGCTTGGGGGGGAATTCTGGAAACACCATATATTTT. Together with reference TRBV5-4 and TRBJ1-3, the CDR3 gives the full variable domain: ETGVTQSPTHLIKTRGQQVTLRCSSQSGHNTVSWYQQALGQGPQFIFQYYREEENGRGNFPPRFSGLQFPNYSSELNVNALELDDSALYLCASSLGGNSGNTIYFGEGSWLTVV.

V gene TRBV19 combines with J gene TRBJ1-2, with D maybe TRBD1 (5 bases). Per germline, CDR1 LNHDA and CDR2 SQIVND (reference sequence). V lost 6 bases and J lost 1, with 15 bases in between. The CDR3 is 15 amino acids. CDR3 region: CASSPGLGVNYGYTF. For the CDR3, the DNA is TGTGCCAGTAGCCCGGGGCTGGGGGTTAACTATGGCTACACCTTC.

The chain joins TRBV5-6 to TRBJ1-5; TRBD1 aligns across 8 bases. CDR1 is SGHDT, CDR2 YYEEEE, per germline. V gave up 3 bases and J gave up 2 bases; unmatched junction bases: 4. The CDR3 extends over 15 amino acids. CDR3 loop: CASSSQGAGNQPQHF. The CDR3 bases are TGTGCCAGCAGCTCCCAGGGGGCCGGCAATCAGCCCCAGCATTTT.

This clone showed up just a few times. The chain joins TRBV15 to TRBJ2-7; 8 positions agree with TRBD1. CDR3 size: 17 residues. The J segment lost 4 bases and the V segment lost 4 bases, leaving 15 bases of the junction unmatched. Germline V gives CDR1 LNHNV, CDR2 YYDKDF (reference sequence). DNA for the CDR3: TGTGCCACCAGCAAGGACAGGGCACACTCTTCACGTTACGAGCAGTACTTC. This gives the protein CATSKDRAHSSRYEQYF.

V and J are TRBV19 and TRBJ2-7; D may be TRBD1 or TRBD2 (5 bases each). The CDR3 spans 16 residues. Germline V CDR1 and CDR2: LNHDA, SQIVND (reference sequence). Trimming took off 0 bases at V and 0 bases at J, with 12 bases between the two ends. Here the CDR3 DNA reads TGTGCCAGTAGTATAGATGGGGGACCCATCTCCTACGAGCAGTACTTC. Translating gives CASSIDGGPISYEQYF.

The V gene is TRBV28, the J gene TRBJ2-7, with D perhaps assigned TRBD1 or TRBD2 (5 bases each). There are 13 residues in the CDR3. The V and J ends lost 2 bases and 5 bases respectively, with 10 bases between them. Looked up from germline, CDR1 is MDHEN and CDR2 is SYDVKM. The CDR3 region has the DNA TGTGCCAGCAGTTTAAGGGACCTCAACGAGCAGTACTTC. This gives the protein CASSLRDLNEQYF.

The chain has TRBV6-6 and TRBJ1-3; TRBD1 agrees at 8 bases. The CDR3 runs 16 residues. Germline-derived CDR1 and CDR2 are MNHNY and SVGAGI (reference sequence). Trimming at V came to 5 bases and at J to 0 bases, leaving 6 bases not matched to a gene. The CDR3 reads CASSGTGQVSGNTIYF. The CDR3 DNA is TGTGCCAGCAGTGGCACGGGACAGGTCTCTGGAAACACCATATATTTT.